These T cell receptor beta chains were read from a single sample in a study of blood T cell repertoires in COVID-19. Produced via immunoSEQ multiplex PCR; TCRdb's table is partial and in-frame only. This sample yields about 88,000 clones, of which roughly nine tenths are seen a single time; around 1.8% belongs to the top ten. The sequencing sample was made of peripheral blood. Receptors originate from a human donor with active COVID-19. The donor label of this sample is uncertain. Both conserved end residues are part of each CDR3. Each record gives: J gene, V gene, D gene, CDR3 length, clone size, CDR3 DNA, CDR3 protein. The D gene is left open where the match is weak. Rows give clone size only sometimes, using once, few, many, or a class for an expanded clone.

>TRBJ1-1|TRBV3-1/TRBV3-2|.|14|.
TGTGCCAGCAGCATACATGACAGTAACACTGAAGCTTTCTTT
CASSIHDSNTEAFF
>TRBJ2-3|TRBV9|TRBD2|19|.
TGTGCCAGCAGCGATGGGACTAGCGGGGGGGCCCGTAACACAGATACGCAGTATTTT
CASSDGTSGGARNTDTQYF
>TRBJ2-7|TRBV20-1|.|10|.
TGCAGTGCTGGAACGGGCGAGCAGTACTTC
CSAGTGEQYF
>TRBJ2-6|TRBV19|.|15|.
TGTGCCAGTAGTATTAGTTCTCTCGGGGCCAACGTCCTGACTTTC
CASSISSLGANVLTF
>TRBJ2-7|TRBV10-3|TRBD2|14|.
TGTGCCATCAGTACACCGCCGGGAGGCTACGAGCAGTACTTC
CAISTPPGGYEQYF
>TRBJ1-2|TRBV6-5|.|12|.
TGTGCCAGCAGGTCCAGGGCGGACGGCTACACCTTC
CASRSRADGYTF
>TRBJ2-7|TRBV6-6|TRBD1|14|.
TGTGCCAGCAGTTACTCGGACAGGGGTCCCGAGCAGTACTTC
CASSYSDRGPEQYF
>TRBJ2-7|TRBV5-4|.|13|.
TGTGCCAGCAGCTTGGACACTACCTACGAGCAGTACTTC
CASSLDTTYEQYF
>TRBJ2-5|TRBV6-2/TRBV6-3|.|15|once
TGTGCCAGCAGTTACCTGAAGAGGCAACAAGAGACCCAGTACTTC
CASSYLKRQQETQYF
>TRBJ2-6|TRBV21-1|.|19|.
TGTGCCAGCAGCACCCAGAGACAGGGGGACCACTCTGGGGCCAACGTCCTGACTTTC
CASSTQRQGDHSGANVLTF